These 28 T cell receptor beta chains originate from one sample sequenced in a study of CD8 T cells in ankylosing spondylitis. TCRdb re-derived calls from the 5' RACE reads in MiXCR, one entry per CDR3 protein. The data hold about 160,000 distinct CDR3 sequences, with about 16% observed a single time. The specimen sequenced was blood, either unsorted or a sorted T cell fraction (not recorded which). The receptors originated from a male donor with ankylosing spondylitis or in good health (not recorded which).

The chain uses TRBV29-1 and TRBJ2-2, with TRBD2 matching over 7 bases. V dropped 6 bases and J dropped 1; count of bases not matched to a gene: 5. CDR3 length equals 14 residues. The V gene's germline CDR1 is SQVTM and CDR2 ANQGSEA. The CDR3: CSVTSAGNTGELFF. For the CDR3, the DNA is TGCAGCGTAACTAGCGCGGGGAACACCGGGGAGCTGTTTTTT.

This clonotype was found many times. The rearrangement links TRBV4-2 to TRBJ2-2; 8 bases are shared with TRBD2. The ends lost 4 bases at V and 5 bases at J; junction bases unmatched: 6. Germline CDR1 LGHNA, CDR2 YNFKEQ. The CDR3 loop spans 15 amino acids. The CDR3 DNA reads TGTGCCAGCAGCCGCAGCGGGAGTTTGACCGGGGAGCTGTTTTTT. It codes for CASSRSGSLTGELFF.

This clonotype was observed at least ten times. V gene TRBV20-1 combines with J gene TRBJ2-2; no clear D gene. V was shortened by 4 bases and J by 0 bases, with 9 bases between the two germline ends. Germline CDR1 DFQATT, CDR2 SNEGSKA (reference sequence). This CDR3 comprises 14 residues. CDR3 region: CSAKRLTNTGELFF. CDR3 in DNA: TGCAGTGCTAAGAGACTGACGAACACCGGGGAGCTGTTTTTT.

This clonotype was seen repeatedly, ten times or more. This chain joins TRBV7-3 and TRBJ2-1; D unclear. Per the germline V gene, CDR1 is SGHTA and CDR2 is FQGTGA. CDR3 length: 13 residues. The ends were cut back, 5 bases at V and 6 bases at J, with 11 bases in the middle. The CDR3 DNA sequence: TGTGCCAGCAGCGCCGTACTTGGCAATGAGCAGTTCTTC. Amino acid sequence: CASSAVLGNEQFF.

Points on this clonotype: This could be a read error, since a much larger clone is one nucleotide away. The chain couples TRBV20-1 to TRBJ2-2, with 8 bases matching TRBD2. The germline V gene encodes CDR1 DFQATT and CDR2 SNEGSKA (reference sequence). The CDR3 contains 16 residues. The CDR3 sequence is CSARDAREANTGVLFF. CDR3 sequence (DNA): TGCAGTGCTAGAGATGCGCGGGAGGCGAACACCGGGGTGCTGTTTTTT.

This clonotype occurred many times. V gene TRBV19 combines with J gene TRBJ2-1, with D perhaps assigned TRBD1 or TRBD2 (5 bases each). The CDR3 consists of 12 residues. The V gene's germline CDR1 is LNHDA and CDR2 SQIVND (reference sequence). V lost 4 bases and J 6 bases, leaving 7 bases between the germline ends. CDR3 nucleotide sequence: TGTGCCAGTAGTAGGGACGTCAATGAGCAGTTCTTC. Amino acid sequence: CASSRDVNEQFF.

The table lists this clonotype with a few counts. This chain joins TRBV5-4 and TRBJ1-5, with D possibly TRBD1 on 5 matching bases. The CDR3 spans 14 residues. Germline CDR1 and CDR2: SGHNT and YYREEE (reference sequence). The V and J ends lost 5 bases and 4 bases respectively, with 13 bases between them. The CDR3 here is CASSSQGFNQPQHF. The CDR3 DNA follows: TGTGCCAGCAGTTCTCAGGGATTTAATCAGCCCCAGCATTTT. The full variable domain, completed using reference TRBV5-4 and TRBJ1-5, is ETGVTQSPTHLIKTRGQQVTLRCSSQSGHNTVSWYQQALGQGPQFIFQYYREEENGRGNFPPRFSGLQFPNYSSELNVNALELDDSALYLCASSSQGFNQPQHFGDGTRLSIL.

By frequency in the sample, this clonotype is medium-sized. The rearrangement joins TRBV7-8 to TRBJ1-1; 10 bases line up with TRBD1. The CDR3 length is 13 residues. J gave up 5 bases and V 4 bases, and 1 base lay outside the gene matches. Germline V gene sequence: CDR1 SGHVS, CDR2 FQNEAQ. This CDR3 is CASSWTGGTEAFF. CDR3 DNA sequence: TGTGCCAGCAGCTGGACAGGGGGAACTGAAGCTTTCTTT.

The chain joins TRBV28 to TRBJ2-7; no firm D call. This CDR3 is built from 14 residues. The germline gives CDR1 MDHEN, CDR2 SYDVKM. Trimming took 5 bases from V and 9 from J, leaving 20 bases between them. In DNA, the CDR3 is TGTGCCAGCAGTCCTTCTGTACCTAGACCGGTGCAGTACTTC. Translation: CASSPSVPRPVQYF.

The V and J genes are TRBV7-2 and TRBJ2-3; D unclear. Germline lookup yields CDR1 SGHTA and CDR2 FQGNSA. The V end was cut by 0 bases, the J end by 2 bases, with 9 bases between. This CDR3 spans 15 amino acids. The CDR3 sequence is CASSLARTYTDTQYF. As DNA, the CDR3 is TGTGCCAGCAGCTTAGCCCGCACATACACAGATACGCAGTATTTT.

The chain has TRBV10-2 and TRBJ2-4; D is ambiguous. The V and J ends lost 4 bases and 1 base respectively, with 23 bases between them. CDR3 size: 19 residues. Germline assignment: CDR1 WSHSY and CDR2 SAAADI. The CDR3 DNA is TGCGCCAGCAGTGGCCGGCCCTTTAGGCAGGTTCAGGCCAAAAACATTCAGTACTTC. Amino acid sequence: CASSGRPFRQVQAKNIQYF.

This clonotype was seen many times. The chain is built from TRBV5-1 and TRBJ1-5; tentatively, D is TRBD1 (5 bases). Trimming took 8 bases from V and 3 from J, leaving 12 bases between them. Per the germline V gene, CDR1 is SGHRS and CDR2 is YFSETQ. The CDR3 is 13 amino acids. CDR3 DNA sequence: TGCGCCAGACGACAGTTTCCCAATCAGCCCCAGCATTTT. It yields the protein CARRQFPNQPQHF.

As to this clonotype: Being one base from a much bigger clone, this may be a read error. This chain uses TRBV9 with TRBJ2-1; possibly TRBD2 for D (7 bases). This CDR3 has 16 amino acids. The germline V gene has CDR1 SGDLS and CDR2 YYNGEE. CDR3 sequence (DNA): TGTGACAGCAGCGTAGACCGGGGGGCGCAGTCCAATGAGCAGTTCTTC. Translated, it gives CDSSVDRGAQSNEQFF.

The chain employs TRBV10-1 and TRBJ2-3; 11 nucleotides line up with TRBD2. Germline V CDR1 and CDR2: WNHNN, SYGVQD (reference sequence). The CDR3 length is 16 residues. The V segment lost 0 bases and the J segment 3 bases; nucleotides outside the gene matches: 2. CDR3 DNA: TGCGCCAGCAGTGAGTCCGGGACTAGCGGAACAGATACGCAGTATTTT. Amino acid sequence: CASSESGTSGTDTQYF.

In its sample, this clonotype was seen many times. This chain uses TRBV9 with TRBJ2-3, with TRBD2 as a possible D gene (6 bases). This CDR3 spans 14 amino acids. The germline V gene encodes CDR1 SGDLS and CDR2 YYNGEE. V was clipped by 3 bases and J by 4 bases, with 12 bases between them. This CDR3 reads CASSDPTSPDTQYF. The CDR3 coding sequence is TGTGCCAGCAGCGATCCCACTAGCCCAGATACGCAGTATTTT.

This clonotype occurred a few times. The rearrangement uses TRBV9 and TRBJ1-2; 7 positions match TRBD1. This CDR3 has 16 residues. V trimming: 4 bases; J trimming: 5 bases; junction bases outside the gene matches: 14. Germline CDR1 is SGDLS and CDR2 is YYNGEE. The CDR3 DNA follows: TGTGCCAGCAGCCCGGGGGAGGGCAGGGGGTTTTATGGCTACACCTTC. This gives the protein CASSPGEGRGFYGYTF.

J is TRBJ2-2 and V is TRBV12-3 or TRBV12-4, with 9 bases aligning to TRBD1. After removal of 6 bases from V and 1 base from J, the junction contained 6 bases not matched to a gene. The CDR3 has 16 amino acids. The CDR3 region has the DNA TGTGCCAGCAGCCCTACAGGGGGCGGGAACACCGGGGAGCTGTTTTTT. This sequence encodes CASSPTGGGNTGELFF.

The rearrangement links TRBV5-1 to TRBJ1-1, with a weak D call TRBD1 (5 bases). The length of the CDR3 is 14 residues. With 0 bases removed from V and 4 bases from J, the gap between germline ends came to 10 bases. Germline V gene data show CDR1 as SGHRS and CDR2 as YFSETQ. CDR3 region: CASSLEQAVTEAFF. The CDR3 nucleotides read TGCGCCAGCAGCTTGGAACAGGCAGTCACTGAAGCTTTCTTT.

In this sample, this clonotype turned up many times. The chain has TRBV5-1 and TRBJ1-1; 8 bases match TRBD1. The CDR3 spans 15 residues. The V segment lost 4 bases and the J segment 4 bases; nucleotides outside the gene matches: 9. Per germline, CDR1 SGHRS and CDR2 YFSETQ. The CDR3, as DNA: TGCGCCAGCAGCCCTGGACAGGGAACGGCCACTGAAGCTTTCTTT. This translates into CASSPGQGTATEAFF.

Of note for this clonotype: This could be a read error, since a much larger clone is one nucleotide away. The genes are TRBV28 and TRBJ2-1, with D unclear. This CDR3 is built from 13 residues. V lost 8 bases and J lost 3, with 11 bases in between. Germline assignment: CDR1 MDHEN and CDR2 SYDVKM. CDR3 in amino acids: CASRRGDYNEQFF. Written as DNA, the CDR3 is TGTGCCAGCCGGCGAGGTGACTACAATGAGCAGTTCTTC.

The table lists this clonotype with many counts. The genes are TRBV24-1 and TRBJ2-3; D could derive from TRBD1 or TRBD2 (5 bases each). Germline V gene sequence: CDR1 KGHDR, CDR2 SFDVKD. The CDR3 sequence is 13 residues long. Trimming took off 3 bases at V and 6 bases at J, with 9 bases between the two ends. This chain's CDR3 is CATSDMGTDTQYF. CDR3 DNA sequence: TGTGCCACCAGTGATATGGGGACCGATACGCAGTATTTT.

This clonotype was recorded at least ten times. The chain joins TRBV10-3 to TRBJ2-2; D may be TRBD1 (7 bases). This CDR3 is built from 14 residues. Per germline, CDR1 ENHRY and CDR2 SYGVKD. V lost 10 bases and J lost 4, with 16 bases in between. The CDR3 DNA sequence: TGTGCCACCATGGACAGGAGGGGCACCGGGGAGCTGTTTTTT. Translated, it gives CATMDRRGTGELFF.

The chain is built from TRBV18 and TRBJ2-4; 10 nucleotides align to TRBD2. Trimming cost V 4 bases and J 0 bases; bases outside gene matches: 6. CDR3 length equals 17 residues. Germline V gives CDR1 KGHSH, CDR2 LQKENI. CDR3 sequence (DNA): TGTGCCAGCTCACTAACTAGCGGGATGCTAGCCAAAAACATTCAGTACTTC. Protein sequence: CASSLTSGMLAKNIQYF. Full variable domain (outside the CDR3, taken from reference TRBV18 and TRBJ2-4): NAGVMQNPRHLVRRRGQEARLRCSPMKGHSHVYWYRQLPEEGLKFMVYLQKENIIDESGMPKERFSAEFPKEGPSILRIQQVVRGDSAAYFCASSLTSGMLAKNIQYFGAGTRLSVL.

The V call is TRBV12-3 or TRBV12-4, the J call TRBJ2-5, with TRBD1 identical over 11 bases. CDR3 length equals 13 residues. V was clipped by 6 bases and J by 5 bases; unmatched bases: 2. The CDR3 sequence is CASRGQGGETQYF. The CDR3 DNA reads as TGTGCCAGCAGGGGACAGGGGGGGGAGACCCAGTACTTC.

The V gene is TRBV6-6, the J gene TRBJ1-4; D unresolved. The germline V gene encodes CDR1 MNHNY and CDR2 SVGAGI (reference sequence). V gave up 6 bases and J gave up 0 bases, with 8 bases separating them. This CDR3 is built from 14 residues. CDR3 residues: CASRPLPTNEKLFF. In DNA, the CDR3 is TGTGCCAGCAGGCCGCTTCCAACTAATGAAAAACTGTTTTTT.

This clonotype was seen a few times. The chain recombines TRBV20-1 with TRBJ2-1; weak D call: TRBD2 (5 bases). CDR1 DFQATT and CDR2 SNEGSKA come from the germline V gene (reference sequence). Trimming stripped 7 bases from V and 9 bases from J, with 13 bases between. The CDR3 spans 11 residues. In DNA, the CDR3 is TGCAGTGTGGGAGCGGCGGTTGAGCAGTTCTTC. This translates into CSVGAAVEQFF.

This clonotype came up many times. V gene TRBV12-3 or TRBV12-4 combines with J gene TRBJ2-1, with 9 bases fitting TRBD2. The junction had 20 bases not matched to a gene; V was cut back by 4 bases and J by 10 bases. The CDR3 is made up of 18 amino acids. CDR3 bases: TGTGCCAGCAGTTCACGTATCGATAGGCTAGCGGGACTTAGGGAGCAGTTCTTC. This sequence encodes CASSSRIDRLAGLREQFF.

Many counts were recorded for this clonotype. The chain combines TRBV9 with TRBJ1-2; D is undetermined. This CDR3 contains 12 residues. CDR1 is SGDLS and CDR2 is YYNGEE in the germline V gene. V was shortened by 0 bases and J by 8 bases, with 8 bases between the two germline ends. DNA of the CDR3: TGTGCCAGCAGCGTAGCCCTCACCGGCTACACCTTC. Translating gives CASSVALTGYTF.